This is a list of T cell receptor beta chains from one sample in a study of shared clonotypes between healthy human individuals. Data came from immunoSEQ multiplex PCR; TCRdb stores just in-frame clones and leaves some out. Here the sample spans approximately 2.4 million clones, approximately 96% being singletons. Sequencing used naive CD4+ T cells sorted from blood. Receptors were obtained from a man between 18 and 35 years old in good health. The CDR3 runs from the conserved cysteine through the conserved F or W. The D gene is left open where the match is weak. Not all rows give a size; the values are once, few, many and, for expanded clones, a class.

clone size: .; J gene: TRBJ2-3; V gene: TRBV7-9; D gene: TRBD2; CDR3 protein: CASSLRGAMEDTQYF; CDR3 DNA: TGTGCCAGCAGCTTGCGGGGGGCGATGGAGGATACGCAGTATTTT
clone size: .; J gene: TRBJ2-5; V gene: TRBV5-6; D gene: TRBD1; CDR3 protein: CASSLIPTGAGETQYF; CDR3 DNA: TGTGCCAGCAGCTTGATACCGACAGGGGCCGGGGAGACCCAGTACTTC
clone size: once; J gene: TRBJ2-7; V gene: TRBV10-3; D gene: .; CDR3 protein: CAISESQGHEQYF; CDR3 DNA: TGTGCCATCAGTGAGTCGCAGGGGCACGAGCAGTACTTC
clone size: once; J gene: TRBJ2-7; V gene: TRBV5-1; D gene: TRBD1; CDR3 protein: CASRQTGYEQYF; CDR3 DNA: TGCGCCAGCAGGCAGACAGGGTACGAGCAGTACTTC
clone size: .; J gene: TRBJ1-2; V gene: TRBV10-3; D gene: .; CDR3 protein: CAISVEGAGGYTF; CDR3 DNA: TGTGCCATCAGTGTAGAAGGGGCGGGTGGCTACACCTTC
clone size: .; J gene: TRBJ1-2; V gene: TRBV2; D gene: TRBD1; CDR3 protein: CASSEYRGNGYTF; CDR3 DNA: TGTGCCAGCAGTGAATACAGGGGAAATGGCTACACCTTC
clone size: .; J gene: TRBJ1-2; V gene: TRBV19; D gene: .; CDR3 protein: CASSTFGQDSNYGYTF; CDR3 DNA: TGTGCCAGTAGTACGTTTGGTCAGGACTCTAACTATGGCTACACCTTC
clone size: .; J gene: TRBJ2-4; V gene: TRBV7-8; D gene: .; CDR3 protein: CASNPGPGTKNIQYF; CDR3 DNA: TGTGCCAGCAACCCCGGGCCCGGGACAAAAAACATTCAGTACTTC
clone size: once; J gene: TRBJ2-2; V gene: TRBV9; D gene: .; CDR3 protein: CASSVGGIGATYTGELFF; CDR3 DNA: TGTGCCAGCAGCGTAGGTGGTATCGGAGCGACGTACACCGGGGAGCTGTTTTTT
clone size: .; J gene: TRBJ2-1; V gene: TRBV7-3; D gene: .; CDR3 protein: CASSPTTRTAYNEQFF; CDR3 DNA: TGTGCCAGCAGCCCTACGACGAGGACAGCCTACAATGAGCAGTTCTTC
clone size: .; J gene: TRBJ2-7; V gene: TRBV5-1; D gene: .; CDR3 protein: CASSFNGYEQYF; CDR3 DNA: TGCGCCAGCAGCTTCAACGGCTACGAGCAGTACTTC
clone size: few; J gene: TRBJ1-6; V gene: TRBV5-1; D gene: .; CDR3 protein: CASSLTGLGNSPLHF; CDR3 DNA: TGCGCCAGCAGCTTGACAGGGCTCGGGAATTCACCCCTCCACTTT
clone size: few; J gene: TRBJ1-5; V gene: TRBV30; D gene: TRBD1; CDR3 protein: CAWSVTGGRQPQHF; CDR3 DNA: TGTGCCTGGAGTGTAACAGGGGGCAGGCAGCCCCAGCATTTT
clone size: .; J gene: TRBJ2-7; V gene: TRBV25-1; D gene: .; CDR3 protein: CAARQVSSYEQYF; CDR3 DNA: TGTGCCGCAAGACAGGTTTCCTCCTACGAGCAGTACTTC
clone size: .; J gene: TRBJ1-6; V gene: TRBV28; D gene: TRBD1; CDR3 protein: CASSYPFTRDRNSPLHF; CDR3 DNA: TGTGCCAGCAGTTACCCCTTCACCCGGGACAGAAATTCACCCCTCCACTTT
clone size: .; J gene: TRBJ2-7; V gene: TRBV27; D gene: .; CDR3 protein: CASRPIPGVEQYF; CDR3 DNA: TGTGCCAGCAGGCCTATCCCCGGAGTCGAGCAGTACTTC
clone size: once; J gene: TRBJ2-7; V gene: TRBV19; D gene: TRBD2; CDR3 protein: CASSRGEGYEQYF; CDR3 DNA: TGTGCCAGTAGTAGGGGGGAGGGCTACGAGCAGTACTTC
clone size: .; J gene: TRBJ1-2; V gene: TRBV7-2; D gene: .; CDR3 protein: CASSFRDPRNYGYTF; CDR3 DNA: TGTGCCAGCAGCTTCAGGGACCCTAGGAACTATGGCTACACCTTC
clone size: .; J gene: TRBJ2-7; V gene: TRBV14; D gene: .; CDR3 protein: CASSQAGAIEQYF; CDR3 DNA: TGTGCCAGCAGCCAAGCAGGGGCCATCGAGCAGTACTTC
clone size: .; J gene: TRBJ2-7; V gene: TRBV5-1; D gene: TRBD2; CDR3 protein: CASSILTSGSSYEQYF; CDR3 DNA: TGCGCCAGCAGCATTTTGACTAGCGGGAGCTCCTACGAGCAGTACTTC
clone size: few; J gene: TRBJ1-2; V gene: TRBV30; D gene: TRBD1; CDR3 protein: CAWTDRAGYTF; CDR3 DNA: TGTGCCTGGACCGACAGGGCTGGCTACACCTTC
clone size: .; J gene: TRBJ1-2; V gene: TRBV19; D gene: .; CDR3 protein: CASSIPNTNYGYTF; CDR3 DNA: TGTGCCAGTAGTATCCCAAATACTAACTATGGCTACACCTTC
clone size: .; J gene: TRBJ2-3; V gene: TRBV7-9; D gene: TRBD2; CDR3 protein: CASSLLRLAGARRTDTQYF; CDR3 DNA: TGTGCCAGCAGCTTACTCCGACTAGCGGGGGCCCGAAGGACAGATACGCAGTATTTT
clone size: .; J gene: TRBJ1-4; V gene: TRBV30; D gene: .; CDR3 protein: CAWSDLVGVGEKLFF; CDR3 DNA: TGTGCCTGGAGTGATTTGGTAGGGGTGGGTGAAAAACTGTTTTTT
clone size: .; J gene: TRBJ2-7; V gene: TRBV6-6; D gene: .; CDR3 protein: CASSYSKAGVSYEQYF; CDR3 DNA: TGTGCCAGCAGTTACTCGAAGGCAGGGGTCTCCTACGAGCAGTACTTC
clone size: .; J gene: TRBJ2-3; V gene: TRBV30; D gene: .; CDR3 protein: CAWSTSTDTQYF; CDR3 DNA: TGTGCCTGGAGTACAAGCACAGATACGCAGTATTTT
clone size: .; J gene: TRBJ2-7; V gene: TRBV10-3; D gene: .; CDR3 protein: CAIMGIRGQYF; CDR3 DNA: TGTGCCATCATGGGCATCAGGGGGCAGTACTTC
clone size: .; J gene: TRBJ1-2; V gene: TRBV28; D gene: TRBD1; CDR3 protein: CASSLGMTGATAYGYTF; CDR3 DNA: TGTGCCAGCAGTTTGGGTATGACAGGGGCGACGGCCTATGGCTACACCTTC
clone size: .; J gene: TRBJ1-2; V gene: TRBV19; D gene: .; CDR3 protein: CASSPGVDRAYGYTF; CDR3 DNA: TGTGCCAGTAGCCCCGGTGTAGACAGAGCCTATGGCTACACCTTC
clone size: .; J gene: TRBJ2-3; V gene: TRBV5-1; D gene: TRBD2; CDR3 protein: CASSTRSGRAPSTDTQYF; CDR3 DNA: TGCGCCAGCAGCACTCGAAGCGGGAGGGCCCCGAGCACAGATACGCAGTATTTT
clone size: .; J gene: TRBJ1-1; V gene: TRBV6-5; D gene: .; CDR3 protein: CASSYSTSQGEAFF; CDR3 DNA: TGTGCCAGCAGTTACTCGACGTCACAGGGTGAAGCTTTCTTT
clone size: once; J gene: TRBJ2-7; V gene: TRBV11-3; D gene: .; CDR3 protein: CASSLEQAAEQYF; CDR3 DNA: TGTGCCAGCAGCTTAGAACAGGCGGCCGAGCAGTACTTC
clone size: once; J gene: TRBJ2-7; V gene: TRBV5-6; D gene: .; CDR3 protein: CASSNSRAPLKEQYF; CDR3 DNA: TGTGCCAGCAGCAACTCCCGGGCCCCTCTTAAAGAGCAGTACTTC
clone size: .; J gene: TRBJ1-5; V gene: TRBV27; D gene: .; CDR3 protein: CASSFGANQPQHF; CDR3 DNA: TGTGCCAGCAGTTTCGGGGCTAATCAGCCCCAGCATTTT
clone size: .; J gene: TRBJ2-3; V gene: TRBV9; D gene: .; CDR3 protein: CASSVDRSTDTQYF; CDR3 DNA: TGTGCCAGCAGCGTAGACAGGAGCACAGATACGCAGTATTTT